A single sample is the source of the 12 T cell receptor beta chains below, sequenced in a study of CD8 T cells in ankylosing spondylitis. TCRdb recomputed calls from the 5' RACE reads with MiXCR, one row per CDR3 protein. The sample consists of 220,000 or so distinct CDR3 sequences, over 9.5% of them appearing once. Sample: blood, either unsorted or a sorted T cell fraction (not recorded which). All receptors derive from a male donor with ankylosing spondylitis or in good health (not recorded which).

This clonotype was found many times. The chain joins TRBV3-1 to TRBJ1-4, with TRBD1 matching over 9 bases. Per the germline V gene, CDR1 is LGHDT and CDR2 is YNNKEL (reference sequence). Unmatched junction bases numbered 1, after V lost 2 bases and J lost 6 bases. This CDR3 contains 14 residues. CDR3 bases: TGTGCCAGCAGCCAATGGGACAGGGATGAAAAACTGTTTTTT. Translation: CASSQWDRDEKLFF.

This clonotype was detected ten times or more. The chain joins TRBV5-5 to TRBJ1-2; no firm D call. Germline V gene sequence: CDR1 SGHKS, CDR2 YYEKEE (reference sequence). The CDR3 is 12 residues long. V was cut by 4 bases and J by 7 bases, with 11 bases left in between. Here the CDR3 DNA reads TGTGCCAGCAGCCTTCGGGAGGGTGGCTACACCTTC. Translating it yields CASSLREGGYTF.

This clonotype was recorded many times. The chain recombines TRBV7-6 with TRBJ2-2; D is uncertain. The germline V gene has CDR1 SGHVS and CDR2 FNYEAQ. The V gene lost 3 bases and the J gene lost 2 bases, with 10 bases spanning the gap. This CDR3 comprises 15 residues. CDR3 sequence (DNA): TGTGCCAGCAGCTTGAGTAGTGGAAACACCGGGGAGCTGTTTTTT. Protein sequence: CASSLSSGNTGELFF.

This clonotype has more than one count but fewer than ten. The chain uses TRBV5-1 and TRBJ2-3, with a possible D match to TRBD1 (6 bases). Germline CDR1 SGHRS, CDR2 YFSETQ. The CDR3 consists of 17 residues. Trimming removed 4 bases at V and 1 base at J, with 19 bases between. The CDR3 bases are TGCGCCAGCAGCCCAAGAAGTACTTCAGGGGGCACAGATACGCAGTATTTT. Translation: CASSPRSTSGGTDTQYF. Complete variable domain (other parts from reference TRBV5-1 and TRBJ2-3): KAGVTQTPRYLIKTRGQQVTLSCSPISGHRSVSWYQQTPGQGLQFLFEYFSETQRNKGNFPGRFSGRQFSNSRSEMNVSTLELGDSALYLCASSPRSTSGGTDTQYFGPGTRLTVL.

In this sample, this clonotype is medium-sized (0.01 to 0.1%). The chain couples TRBV29-1 to TRBJ2-1; tentatively, D is TRBD2 (8 bases). The CDR3 consists of 14 residues. Looked up from germline, CDR1 is SQVTM and CDR2 is ANQGSEA. Trimming shortened V by 4 bases and J by 6 bases, and 16 bases separated the two germline ends. CDR3 loop: CSVAGGLGVNEQFF. CDR3 nucleotide sequence: TGCAGCGTTGCAGGGGGACTAGGTGTCAATGAGCAGTTCTTC.

This clonotype was recorded at least ten times. The chain couples TRBV7-3 to TRBJ2-3; D unclear. The CDR3 spans 13 residues. Germline lookup yields CDR1 SGHTA and CDR2 FQGTGA. Trimming took off 5 bases at V and 4 bases at J, with 10 bases between the two ends. DNA for the CDR3: TGTGCCAGCAGCCAGGAAGTAGCAGATACGCAGTATTTT. Translated: CASSQEVADTQYF.

This clonotype has at least ten counts. As DNA, the CDR3 is TGTGCCAGCAGCCCAATAGCCGGGCCCTACGAGCAGTACTTC. It translates to CASSPIAGPYEQYF. This chain links TRBV3-1 with TRBJ2-7, with D unresolved. Germline V CDR1 and CDR2: LGHDT, YNNKEL (reference sequence). The CDR3 contains 14 residues. The V and J ends lost 4 bases and 2 bases respectively, with 12 bases between them.

There are many counts of this clonotype. The chain joins TRBV12-3 or TRBV12-4 to TRBJ1-3; D is unclear. V was clipped by 3 bases and J by 0 bases, with 9 bases between them. The CDR3 is 15 residues long. The CDR3, as DNA: TGTGCCAGCAGTTTGTGGCGGACCTCTGGAAACACCATATATTTT. The encoded protein is CASSLWRTSGNTIYF.

A few counts support this clonotype. The rearrangement joins TRBV7-3 to TRBJ2-2; D call uncertain. Germline CDR1 SGHTA, CDR2 FQGTGA. The V end was cut by 5 bases, the J end by 7 bases, with 8 bases between. The CDR3 loop spans 12 amino acids. CDR3: CASSPLGGELFF. The CDR3 bases are TGTGCCAGCAGCCCTCTCGGCGGGGAGCTGTTTTTT.

In this sample, this clonotype turned up a few times. The chain recombines TRBV20-1 with TRBJ2-4; D is undetermined. V was cut by 4 bases and J by 9 bases, with 13 bases left in between. The CDR3 covers 12 residues. Germline loops: CDR1 DFQATT, CDR2 SNEGSKA (reference sequence). CDR3 region: CSAMAVGSIQYF. CDR3 nucleotides: TGCAGTGCTATGGCGGTTGGTAGCATTCAGTACTTC.

This clonotype turned up a few times. V gene TRBV2 combines with J gene TRBJ2-3; the D gene is possibly TRBD2 (5 bases). The V end lost 11 bases, the J end lost 6 bases, and 15 bases lay between the germline ends. The CDR3 is 12 residues long. The germline gives CDR1 SNHLY, CDR2 FYNNEI. CDR3 DNA sequence: TGTGCCCGGAGGACTCTACGGGATACGCAGTATTTT. Translating gives CARRTLRDTQYF.

In regard to this clonotype: Compared with germline, one end of the junction differs, possibly owing to a read error. The chain is built from TRBV4-1 and TRBJ2-1; no firm D call. The CDR3 runs 14 residues. From germline, CDR1 is MGHRA and CDR2 YSYEKL. CDR3: CASSQDPARNELFF. CDR3 nucleotides: TGCGCCAGCAGCCAAGACCCGGCCCGCAATGAGCTGTTCTTC.